This T cell receptor (beta chain) was obtained from a study of post-analysis software for immune sequencing data. Study results and caveats: Patients had higher frequencies than controls of about 5 TRBV segments, including TRBV5-6, TRBV5-1 and TRBV20-1.

Only a few counts were recorded for this clonotype. Its antigen is as yet unknown. This CDR3 spans 14 amino acids. The V end was cut by 4 bases, the J end by 3 bases, with 13 bases between. The germline gives CDR1 LGHDT, CDR2 YNNKEL (reference sequence). Sequencing libraries made from TCR beta cDNA carried unique molecular identifiers. TCRdb reprocessed the PCR reads via MiXCR and lists one record per CDR3 protein. The table records 700,000 to 800,000 distinct CDR3 sequences, roughly 27% of them present only once. The sequenced material came from blood. This chain connects TRBV3-1 to TRBJ2-7; D is ambiguous. The sequence derives from a girl between 10 and 17 years old with multiple sclerosis. The DNA of the CDR3 is TGTGCCAGCAGCCGCCCTGGGGTGGACTACGAGCAGTACTTC. Translating gives CASSRPGVDYEQYF.